Each of the 23 T cell receptor beta chains below was sequenced from the same sample in a study of beta chain features in type 1 diabetes. Their cognate antigens are unknown. What was sequenced were expressed TCRB transcripts, since all of the isolated RNA had been reverse transcribed. Sequencing used immunoSEQ multiplex PCR; TCRdb keeps in-frame clones, though not all of them. The sample carries under 300,000 clones, 9.5% to 13% recorded once. General study findings and limits: Type 1 diabetes patients had moderately but significantly shorter TCRB CDR3s in all four CD4+ subsets.

The specimen was naive CD4+ T cells from blood. These receptors were taken from a man between 25 and 39 years old with type 1 diabetes.

The sample holds a few counts of this clone. This sequence joins TRBV5-1 and TRBJ2-1; perhaps TRBD2 as D (6 bases). Germline V CDR1 and CDR2: SGHRS, YFSETQ. There are 14 residues in the CDR3. V lost 3 bases, J lost 5 bases, and 12 bases lay in between. DNA of the CDR3: TGCGCCAGCAGCTACGCCGGGAGAAACAATGAGCAGTTCTTC. This gives the protein CASSYAGRNNEQFF.

This clone was picked up a small number of times. This sequence joins TRBV27 and TRBJ1-5; D perhaps matches TRBD1 (5 bases). V shed 2 bases and J shed 7 bases, with 15 bases lying between them. Germline CDR1 MNHEY, CDR2 SMNVEV (reference sequence). CDR3 length: 15 residues. The CDR3 is CASSLVGHGGQPQHF. CDR3 bases: TGTGCCAGCAGTTTAGTAGGACATGGCGGCCAGCCCCAGCATTTT.

The chain employs TRBV11-2 and TRBJ2-1; 7 bases map to TRBD2. CDR1 and CDR2 (germline): SGHAT, FQNNGV. The CDR3 is 14 amino acids. The V and J ends lost 8 bases and 7 bases, in that order; junction bases with no gene match: 11. CDR3 bases: TGTGCCAGCGCTAGGGTAGCGGGCCGAAATGAGCAGTTCTTC. Translation gives CASARVAGRNEQFF.

This chain joins TRBV5-1 and TRBJ1-1; no clear D gene. Between the trimmed V and J ends, which lost 0 bases and 1 base, there was a span of 7 bases. This CDR3 is 14 amino acids long. In germline, CDR1 is SGHRS, CDR2 YFSETQ. The CDR3: CASSLGHSNTEAFF. The CDR3 nucleotides read TGCGCCAGCAGCTTGGGGCATTCGAACACTGAAGCTTTCTTT.

This clone was recorded a few times. CDR3: CAWNFAGYEQYF. CDR3 bases: TGTGCCTGGAATTTTGCCGGCTACGAGCAGTACTTC. The V and J genes are TRBV30 and TRBJ2-7; D unclear. Per the germline V gene, CDR1 is GTSNPN and CDR2 is SVGIG (reference sequence). V shed 4 bases and J shed 3 bases, with 10 bases lying between them. CDR3 length: 12 residues.

The V and J genes are TRBV4-3 and TRBJ1-5, with D maybe TRBD1 (5 bases). This CDR3 has 16 residues. Germline V lookup: CDR1 LGHNA, CDR2 YSLEER. V lost 0 bases and J lost 0, with 9 bases in between. The CDR3 region has the DNA TGCGCCAGCAGCCAAGAAGCAGGGTATAGCAATCAGCCCCAGCATTTT. Its protein is CASSQEAGYSNQPQHF.

The J gene is TRBJ2-1, the V gene TRBV6-4; 11 positions agree with TRBD2. The CDR3 runs to 16 residues. V was pared by 4 bases and J by 5 bases, with 7 bases of the junction left unmatched. Germline CDR1 is MRHNA and CDR2 is SNTAGT. The CDR3 loop reads CASSAAGTSGHNEQFF. DNA for the CDR3: TGTGCCAGCAGTGCGGCCGGGACTAGCGGTCACAATGAGCAGTTCTTC.

This clone was counted only a few times. This chain connects TRBV9 to TRBJ2-5; 7 positions match TRBD1. The germline V gene encodes CDR1 SGDLS and CDR2 YYNGEE. This CDR3 region has 16 residues. With V trimmed by 1 base and J by 0 bases, 6 bases remained unmatched. CDR3 amino acids: CASSVRGRGNQETQYF. As DNA, the CDR3 is TGTGCCAGCAGCGTAAGAGGCAGGGGGAACCAAGAGACCCAGTACTTC. Combining the CDR3 with reference TRBV9 and TRBJ2-5 gives the whole variable domain DSGVTQTPKHLITATGQRVTLRCSPRSGDLSVYWYQQSLDQGLQFLIQYYNGEERAKGNILERFSAQQFPDLHSELNLSSLELGDSALYFCASSVRGRGNQETQYFGPGTRLLVL.

This clone showed up just a few times. CDR3 amino acids: CASSLQGGDYGYTF. The CDR3 DNA follows: TGCGCCAGCAGCTTGCAGGGAGGCGACTATGGCTACACCTTC. This chain links TRBV5-1 with TRBJ1-2; tentatively, D is TRBD1 (5 bases). The length of the CDR3 is 14 residues. V lost 1 base to trimming and J lost 3 bases, with 10 bases between them. Germline V CDR1 and CDR2: SGHRS, YFSETQ.

This chain connects TRBV2 to TRBJ2-1, with a tentative D call TRBD2 (5 bases). The CDR3 runs to 14 residues. V was shortened by 6 bases and J by 5 bases, with 14 bases between the two germline ends. Looked up from germline, CDR1 is SNHLY and CDR2 is FYNNEI. The CDR3 loop is CASRLAQGHNEQFF. Written as DNA, the CDR3 is TGTGCCAGCAGGTTAGCGCAAGGCCACAATGAGCAGTTCTTC. Full variable domain (remainder filled in from reference TRBV2 and TRBJ2-1): EPEVTQTPSHQVTQMGQEVILRCVPISNHLYFYWYRQILGQKVEFLVSFYNNEISEKSEIFDDQFSVERPDGSNFTLKIRSTKLEDSAMYFCASRLAQGHNEQFFGPGTRLTVL.

The chain uses TRBV11-2 and TRBJ2-6; D uncertain. V was shortened by 5 bases and J by 1 base, with 12 bases between the two germline ends. From germline, CDR1 is SGHAT and CDR2 FQNNGV. This CDR3 spans 16 amino acids. CDR3 sequence (DNA): TGTGCCAGCAGCCTCAACAGTTTTTCTGGGGCCAACGTCCTGACTTTC. This translates into CASSLNSFSGANVLTF. The complete variable domain, with remaining parts taken from reference TRBV11-2 and TRBJ2-6, reads EAGVAQSPRYKIIEKRQSVAFWCNPISGHATLYWYQQILGQGPKLLIQFQNNGVVDDSQLPKDRFSAERLKGVDSTLKIQPAKLEDSAVYLCASSLNSFSGANVLTFGAGSRLTVL.

The chain uses TRBV7-2 and TRBJ1-5; perhaps TRBD1 as D (6 bases). The CDR3 runs to 14 residues. With 5 bases removed from V and 3 bases from J, the gap between germline ends came to 11 bases. CDR1 is SGHTA and CDR2 is FQGNSA in the germline V gene. The CDR3 DNA reads TGTGCCAGCAGCATCAGGGGTGCCAATCAGCCCCAGCATTTT. It yields the protein CASSIRGANQPQHF.

V gene TRBV9 combines with J gene TRBJ1-1, with 9 bases aligning to TRBD1. The germline V gene has CDR1 SGDLS and CDR2 YYNGEE. The CDR3 is 17 amino acids. J lost 0 bases, V lost 4 bases, and 10 bases had no gene match. CDR3 protein: CASSPTGTGLMNTEAFF. For the CDR3, the DNA is TGTGCCAGCAGCCCGACCGGGACAGGGCTCATGAACACTGAAGCTTTCTTT.

This chain joins TRBV6-1 and TRBJ1-5; a weak D match, TRBD1 (5 bases). The germline V gene has CDR1 MNHNS and CDR2 SASEGT. The CDR3 is 15 residues long. Trimming removed 4 bases at V and 0 bases at J, with 10 bases between. The CDR3 DNA sequence: TGTGCCAGCAGTGGGGGGACTTATAGCAATCAGCCCCAGCATTTT. Translation: CASSGGTYSNQPQHF.

J is TRBJ2-7 and V is TRBV15, with 7 bases lining up with TRBD2. Trimming at V came to 3 bases and at J to 6 bases, leaving 8 bases not matched to a gene. This CDR3 contains 14 residues. The V gene's germline CDR1 is LNHNV and CDR2 YYDKDF (reference sequence). DNA of the CDR3: TGTGCCACCAGCAGTAACCCTGGGGAGGGCGAGCAGTACTTC. This gives the protein CATSSNPGEGEQYF.

The chain has TRBV4-1 and TRBJ2-3, with TRBD1 identical over 7 bases. Trimming removed 1 base from V and 4 bases from J; junction bases left unmatched: 8. Per the germline V gene, CDR1 is MGHRA and CDR2 is YSYEKL. The CDR3 is made up of 16 amino acids. The chain's CDR3 is CASSQVGQRLPDTQYF. In DNA form, the CDR3 reads TGCGCCAGCAGCCAAGTGGGACAGCGACTACCAGATACGCAGTATTTT.

This clone turned up a few times. The chain has TRBV7-9 and TRBJ2-7, with 7 nucleotides matching TRBD1. Looked up from germline, CDR1 is SEHNR and CDR2 is FQNEAQ (reference sequence). Trimming removed 5 bases from V and 0 bases from J; junction bases left unmatched: 7. The CDR3 totals 15 residues. The CDR3 DNA is TGTGCCAGCAGCAATAACAGGGGCATCTCCTACGAGCAGTACTTC. This codes for CASSNNRGISYEQYF.

This clone was counted only a few times. The rearrangement links TRBV11-2 to TRBJ2-5; 8 bases match TRBD2. The CDR3 runs to 13 residues. V lost 5 bases, J lost 5 bases, and 4 bases stayed unmatched. In germline, CDR1 is SGHAT, CDR2 FQNNGV. The CDR3 loop reads CASSPPGGETQYF. Here the CDR3 DNA reads TGTGCCAGCAGCCCCCCGGGGGGGGAGACCCAGTACTTC.

In the case of this clone: Within the sample, other DNA sequences also encode this same CDR3. The chain links TRBV28 to TRBJ1-5; TRBD1 might be the D (5 bases). V lost 4 bases and J lost 1, with 8 bases in between. Germline assignment: CDR1 MDHEN and CDR2 SYDVKM. The CDR3 loop spans 14 amino acids. CDR3 nucleotides: TGTGCCAGCAGTTCGGGGGGGAGCAATCAGCCCCAGCATTTT. This translates into CASSSGGSNQPQHF. The whole variable domain, filled in from reference TRBV28 and TRBJ1-5, reads DVKVTQSSRYLVKRTGEKVFLECVQDMDHENMFWYRQDPGLGLRLIYFSYDVKMKEKGDIPEGYSVSREKKERFSLILESASTNQTSMYLCASSSGGSNQPQHFGDGTRLSIL.

Only a few counts were recorded for this clone. The rearrangement links TRBV18 to TRBJ2-5, with D perhaps TRBD2 (5 bases). V lost 6 bases to trimming and J lost 7 bases, with 15 bases between them. Germline V gives CDR1 KGHSH, CDR2 LQKENI. The CDR3 has 13 amino acids. In nucleotides, the CDR3 is TGTGCCAGCTCGGGCTCGGAGGAGGCGACCCAGTACTTC. Its protein is CASSGSEEATQYF.

In this sample, this clone turned up a few times. The V and J genes are TRBV19 and TRBJ1-2; TRBD1 is a possible D gene (5 bases). Germline CDR1 and CDR2: LNHDA and SQIVND (reference sequence). V lost 6 bases to trimming and J lost 3 bases, with 17 bases between them. This CDR3 spans 15 amino acids. CDR3 residues: CASRRSLGADYGYTF. The DNA for the CDR3 is TGTGCCAGTAGACGAAGTTTAGGGGCGGACTATGGCTACACCTTC.

This clone has more than one count but fewer than ten. This sequence joins TRBV7-9 and TRBJ2-7; the D gene is possibly TRBD1 (5 bases). V lost 4 bases and J lost 2, with 12 bases in between. Germline V gene data show CDR1 as SEHNR and CDR2 as FQNEAQ (reference sequence). The CDR3 contains 14 residues. The CDR3 loop is CASSYLGVAYEQYF. The CDR3 coding sequence is TGTGCCAGCAGCTATTTAGGGGTTGCCTACGAGCAGTACTTC.

This clone occurred a few times. This rearrangement joins TRBV9 to TRBJ1-2, with 7 bases lining up with TRBD1. Trimming took 0 bases from V and 4 from J; bases not matched to a gene: 9. This CDR3 has 16 amino acids. Per germline, CDR1 SGDLS and CDR2 YYNGEE. CDR3 nucleotides: TGTGCCAGCAGCGTAGGCTCGGGACAGACGTTCTATGGCTACACCTTC. Translated: CASSVGSGQTFYGYTF.